The 6 T cell receptor beta chains given below trace back to one sample, sequenced in a study of cytomegalovirus exposure and HLA in healthy donors. The study ran its PCR with 60 Vbeta and 13 Jbeta primers. Using immunoSEQ multiplex PCR, the repertoire was profiled, and TCRdb retains in-frame clones only, with some absent. The sample lists 150,000 to 200,000 clones, roughly four fifths occurring once. The source material was PBMCs. The receptors derive from a man younger than 30 in good health and CMV-seronegative.

In the case of this clone: Other nucleotide sequences from this sample produce the same CDR3. CDR3 loop: CASSTLAERFHEQYF. The CDR3 coding sequence is TGTGCCAGTAGTACTCTAGCGGAGAGGTTCCACGAGCAGTACTTC. The gene calls are TRBV19 and TRBJ2-7; TRBD2 matches at 7 bases. With V trimmed by 4 bases and J by 5 bases, 11 bases remained unmatched. Germline V gene lookup returns CDR1 LNHDA and CDR2 SQIVND (reference sequence). This CDR3 is 15 amino acids long.

This chain links TRBV19 with TRBJ1-2, with 10 bases fitting TRBD1. V lost 4 bases to trimming and J lost 2 bases; unmatched junction nucleotides: 4. CDR3 size: 15 residues. Germline loops: CDR1 LNHDA, CDR2 SQIVND (reference sequence). CDR3 DNA sequence: TGTGCCAGTAGTAGACAGGGGGCTATGAACTATGGCTACACCTTC. Protein sequence: CASSRQGAMNYGYTF.

This chain links TRBV5-1 with TRBJ2-7, with TRBD1 matching over 8 bases. Germline V gene data show CDR1 as SGHRS and CDR2 as YFSETQ. This CDR3 comprises 14 residues. V shed 3 bases and J 6 bases; nucleotides not matched to a gene: 8. The CDR3 nucleotides are TGCGCCAGCAGCTGGGAGACAGGGGACGGCGAGCAGTACTTC. It yields the protein CASSWETGDGEQYF.

The gene calls are TRBV10-3 and TRBJ2-5; TRBD2 matches 12 bases. V shed 6 bases and J 2 bases; nucleotides not matched to a gene: 10. CDR1 ENHRY and CDR2 SYGVKD come from the germline V gene. This CDR3 is 17 amino acids long. DNA of the CDR3: TGTGCCATCAGACCAAACCGACTAGCGGGAGATCAAGAGACCCAGTACTTC. Translation: CAIRPNRLAGDQETQYF.

The chain carries TRBV10-3 and TRBJ1-1; no clear D gene. The length of the CDR3 is 13 residues. Trimming removed 4 bases from V and 5 bases from J, with 11 bases in between. Germline V lookup: CDR1 ENHRY, CDR2 SYGVKD. CDR3 sequence: CAISVGGETEAFF. The DNA for the CDR3 is TGTGCCATCAGTGTCGGTGGTGAGACTGAAGCTTTCTTT.

The chain carries TRBV5-4 and TRBJ2-1; TRBD2 might be the D (5 bases). CDR1 is SGHNT and CDR2 is YYREEE in the germline V gene (reference sequence). The CDR3 consists of 16 residues. The V end was cut by 3 bases, the J end by 0 bases, with 13 bases between. The CDR3 DNA reads TGTGCCAGCAGCTCCGGAGGAGGCCTCTCCTACAATGAGCAGTTCTTC. Its translation is CASSSGGGLSYNEQFF.